The 30 T cell receptor beta chains below all came from one sample that was sequenced in a study of cytomegalovirus exposure and HLA in healthy donors. Primers for the PCR totalled 60 Vbeta and 13 Jbeta. TCRdb's copy holds only in-frame clones and misses some; the assay was immunoSEQ multiplex PCR. The sample records about 89,000 clones, 70% to 80% being singletons. Sequencing input: PBMCs. The receptors shown here come from a man aged 25-45 years in good health and CMV-seronegative.

The rearrangement links TRBV27 to TRBJ1-6; 9 positions agree with TRBD1. With 3 bases clipped from V and 10 bases from J, the junction kept 13 bases outside the gene matches. Germline V lookup: CDR1 MNHEY, CDR2 SMNVEV (reference sequence). The CDR3 is 17 amino acids. CDR3 sequence reads: CASSFHGQGLVGSPLHF. CDR3 DNA: TGTGCCAGCAGTTTTCACGGACAGGGGCTAGTAGGATCACCCCTCCACTTT.

V gene TRBV5-5 combines with J gene TRBJ2-5; D possibly corresponds to TRBD2 (6 bases). V lost 2 bases to trimming and J lost 5 bases, with 13 bases between them. The CDR3 runs to 14 residues. Germline V CDR1 and CDR2: SGHKS, YYEKEE (reference sequence). The CDR3 here is CASSLYQGGETQYF. The CDR3 nucleotides read TGTGCCAGCAGCTTATATCAGGGAGGTGAGACCCAGTACTTC. The full variable domain, rest sourced from reference TRBV5-5 and TRBJ2-5, is DAGVTQSPTHLIKTRGQQVTLRCSPISGHKSVSWYQQVLGQGPQFIFQYYEKEERGRGNFPDRFSARQFPNYSSELNVNALLLGDSALYLCASSLYQGGETQYFGPGTRLLVL.

V and J are TRBV6-1 and TRBJ2-1; 10 bases fit TRBD2. This CDR3 comprises 15 residues. Germline V gene sequence: CDR1 MNHNS, CDR2 SASEGT. V shed 2 bases, J shed 9 bases, and the junction held 7 bases outside the gene matches. The CDR3 here is CASSESSGGASEQFF. The CDR3 DNA is TGTGCCAGCAGTGAATCCAGCGGGGGGGCCTCTGAGCAGTTCTTC.

The rearrangement joins TRBV2 to TRBJ2-3; the match to TRBD2 covers 7 bases. Per the germline V gene, CDR1 is SNHLY and CDR2 is FYNNEI. This CDR3 has 13 amino acids. V shed 7 bases and J 6 bases; nucleotides not matched to a gene: 7. CDR3 DNA: TGTGCCAGCATGCCGCGGGGAGGGGATACGCAGTATTTT. Translating gives CASMPRGGDTQYF.

In this sample, this clone turned up once. The chain uses TRBV6-1 and TRBJ2-1; the match to TRBD2 covers 13 bases. Trimming took 6 bases from V and 6 from J; bases not matched to a gene: 5. Germline CDR1 is MNHNS and CDR2 is SASEGT. The CDR3 extends over 15 amino acids. The chain's CDR3 is CASRATSGGGNEQFF. The CDR3 DNA reads as TGTGCCAGCAGAGCAACTAGCGGGGGGGGCAATGAGCAGTTCTTC.

The chain employs TRBV28 and TRBJ2-3; TRBD1 agrees at 7 bases. The CDR3 is made up of 13 amino acids. The J segment lost 3 bases and the V segment lost 7 bases, leaving 4 bases of the junction unmatched. CDR1 MDHEN and CDR2 SYDVKM come from the germline V gene. The CDR3 region is CASTKQGTDTQYF. Written as DNA, the CDR3 is TGTGCCAGCACAAAACAGGGGACAGATACGCAGTATTTT.

This sequence joins TRBV7-9 and TRBJ1-1; D gene unclear. The CDR3 contains 12 residues. Deletions cut 2 bases from V and 3 bases from J, with 4 bases between. Germline CDR1 SEHNR, CDR2 FQNEAQ (reference sequence). The CDR3 is CASSLQDTEAFF. The DNA of the CDR3 is TGTGCCAGCAGCTTACAGGACACTGAAGCTTTCTTT.

This chain connects TRBV4-2 to TRBJ2-5; TRBD2 matches 10 bases. CDR3 length equals 17 residues. CDR1 and CDR2 from the germline V gene are LGHNA and YNFKEQ. V lost 5 bases and J lost 0; bases outside the gene matches: 9. CDR3 in DNA: TGTGCCAGCAGCGAGATGCTAGCGGGGGTGTACCAAGAGACCCAGTACTTC. Protein product: CASSEMLAGVYQETQYF.

DNA for the CDR3: TGCGCCAGCAGCCAAGATCTTGGGGGGGCGGACTATGGCTACACCTTC. Protein: CASSQDLGGADYGYTF. V and J are TRBV4-1 and TRBJ1-2, with a tentative D call TRBD1 (6 bases). Germline V gene data show CDR1 as MGHRA and CDR2 as YSYEKL. The CDR3 is made up of 16 amino acids. Trimming took off 0 bases at V and 3 bases at J, with 14 bases between the two ends.

The genes are TRBV30 and TRBJ2-1; TRBD2 agrees at 9 bases. The CDR3 has 14 residues. The V segment lost 5 bases and the J segment 6 bases; nucleotides outside the gene matches: 8. Looked up from germline, CDR1 is GTSNPN and CDR2 is SVGIG (reference sequence). The CDR3 nucleotides are TGTGCCTGGGACCTGGGACTAGCTGGCAATGAGCAGTTCTTC. It codes for CAWDLGLAGNEQFF.

The chain employs TRBV11-3 and TRBJ2-2; 7 bases match TRBD1. V shed 1 base, J shed 6 bases, and the junction held 5 bases outside the gene matches. The length of the CDR3 is 15 residues. The germline gives CDR1 SGHNT, CDR2 YENEEA. For the CDR3, the DNA is TGTGCCAGCAGCTTAGCCGGGACAGTTTCCGGGGAGCTGTTTTTT. Translated, it gives CASSLAGTVSGELFF.

This clone came up a few times. Within the sample, other DNA sequences also encode this same CDR3. The chain uses TRBV7-2 and TRBJ1-1; 8 bases fit TRBD1. Germline CDR1 SGHTA, CDR2 FQGNSA. The CDR3 consists of 13 residues. Trimming at V came to 5 bases and at J to 3 bases, leaving 2 bases not matched to a gene. The CDR3 region has the DNA TGTGCCAGCAGCCCACAGGGGGACACTGAAGCTTTCTTT. Its translation: CASSPQGDTEAFF.

This clone was seen more than once but under ten times. V and J are TRBV27 and TRBJ2-7; 7 bases fit TRBD2. Germline V gene data show CDR1 as MNHEY and CDR2 as SMNVEV (reference sequence). V trimming: 2 bases; J trimming: 0 bases; junction bases outside the gene matches: 13. The CDR3 totals 18 residues. The CDR3 is CASSLTASGNSYSYEQYF. The CDR3 DNA reads as TGTGCCAGCAGTTTAACGGCTAGCGGAAACTCTTACTCCTACGAGCAGTACTTC.

The V and J genes are TRBV18 and TRBJ2-1; 16 nucleotides line up with TRBD2. Trimming took 0 bases from V and 7 from J; bases not matched to a gene: 9. From germline, CDR1 is KGHSH and CDR2 LQKENI. The CDR3 has 19 amino acids. CDR3 nucleotides: TGTGCCAGCTCACCACCGCGAGGGACTAGCGGGGGGGCCATGAATGAGCAGTTCTTC. It specifies CASSPPRGTSGGAMNEQFF.

CDR3 region: CASRQVYTEAFF. The DNA for the CDR3 is TGTGCCAGCAGACAGGTCTACACTGAAGCTTTCTTT. The chain is built from TRBV2 and TRBJ1-1; tentatively, D is TRBD1 (5 bases). CDR3 length: 12 amino acids. From germline, CDR1 is SNHLY and CDR2 FYNNEI. V gave up 6 bases and J gave up 3 bases, with 8 bases separating them.

This clone was seen more than once but under ten times. The rearrangement uses TRBV7-6 and TRBJ2-7; 9 positions match TRBD1. The CDR3 length is 15 residues. Germline V lookup: CDR1 SGHVS, CDR2 FNYEAQ. V was pared by 5 bases and J by 6 bases, with 11 bases of the junction left unmatched. Written as DNA, the CDR3 is TGTGCCAGCAGCGCCCCCCGGGACAGGGTCTCCGAGCAGTACTTC. This encodes CASSAPRDRVSEQYF.

This clone came up a few times. This sequence joins TRBV6-1 and TRBJ2-5; 10 nucleotides agree with TRBD2. Trimming cost V 10 bases and J 4 bases; bases outside gene matches: 9. The germline gives CDR1 MNHNS, CDR2 SASEGT. The CDR3 is made up of 14 amino acids. The CDR3 spells CATKVAGGRETQYF. The CDR3, as DNA: TGTGCCACCAAAGTAGCGGGAGGAAGAGAGACCCAGTACTTC.

The V call is TRBV30, the J call TRBJ1-4; 9 positions agree with TRBD1. The CDR3 totals 19 residues. V lost 4 bases and J lost 0; bases outside the gene matches: 15. The germline gives CDR1 GTSNPN, CDR2 SVGIG (reference sequence). In DNA form, the CDR3 reads TGTGCCTGGACTCCCGGGACAGGGACTTACCCGCCAACTAATGAAAAACTGTTTTTT. It yields the protein CAWTPGTGTYPPTNEKLFF.

The chain employs TRBV7-9 and TRBJ2-7; tentatively, D is TRBD2 (5 bases). CDR3 length: 15 residues. From germline, CDR1 is SEHNR and CDR2 FQNEAQ (reference sequence). The germline V and J ends were trimmed by 2 bases and 3 bases, with 14 bases remaining between them. The CDR3 is CASSLKGLGVYEQYF. DNA of the CDR3: TGTGCCAGCAGCTTAAAAGGGTTGGGAGTCTACGAGCAGTACTTC. The variable domain in full, with the rest retrieved from reference TRBV7-9 and TRBJ2-7, is DTGVSQNPRHKITKRGQNVTFRCDPISEHNRLYWYRQTLGQGPEFLTYFQNEAQLEKSRLLSDRFSAERPKGSFSTLEIQRTEQGDSAMYLCASSLKGLGVYEQYFGPGTRLTVT.

The table lists this clone with a count of one. This rearrangement joins TRBV5-1 to TRBJ2-1; TRBD2 matches 11 bases. Per the germline V gene, CDR1 is SGHRS and CDR2 is YFSETQ. The CDR3 sequence is 16 residues long. Unmatched junction bases numbered 5, after V lost 2 bases and J lost 4 bases. The CDR3 nucleotides are TGCGCCAGCAGCTTTACGACTAGCGGGGCGTACAATGAGCAGTTCTTC. Translated: CASSFTTSGAYNEQFF.

This chain links TRBV7-9 with TRBJ2-3, with D perhaps TRBD2 (6 bases). Germline V gene data show CDR1 as SEHNR and CDR2 as FQNEAQ (reference sequence). This CDR3 has 16 amino acids. The ends were cut back, 5 bases at V and 4 bases at J, with 19 bases in the middle. Written as DNA, the CDR3 is TGTGCCAGCAGCCCCCGACTAGATTCGAGCGCAGATACGCAGTATTTT. Translation gives CASSPRLDSSADTQYF.

This clone is a singleton in its sample. The J gene is TRBJ1-2, the V gene TRBV4-3; D is undetermined. V was pared by 4 bases and J by 3 bases, with 15 bases between. Germline CDR1 and CDR2: LGHNA and YSLEER. The CDR3 is 15 residues long. The CDR3 nucleotides are TGCGCCAGCAGCCGGACTGATGGGGATTACTATGGCTACACCTTC. Translated: CASSRTDGDYYGYTF.

This clone was counted only a few times. The chain has TRBV28 and TRBJ1-2, with 9 bases aligning to TRBD1. Trimming removed 6 bases from V and 5 bases from J; junction bases left unmatched: 13. Germline V gene lookup returns CDR1 MDHEN and CDR2 SYDVKM. The CDR3 totals 16 residues. The CDR3 protein is CASRGQGRPGGYGYTF. The CDR3 DNA reads TGTGCCAGCAGGGGACAGGGAAGGCCAGGGGGTTATGGCTACACCTTC.

The V and J genes are TRBV5-6 and TRBJ2-5; possible D gene TRBD2, 5 bases. CDR1 is SGHDT and CDR2 is YYEEEE in the germline V gene. This CDR3 has 14 amino acids. V was clipped by 2 bases and J by 2 bases, with 10 bases between them. The CDR3 reads CASSFWGVQETQYF. The CDR3 nucleotides are TGTGCCAGCAGCTTTTGGGGAGTTCAAGAGACCCAGTACTTC.

The chain combines TRBV10-3 with TRBJ1-1; TRBD1 aligns across 9 bases. The length of the CDR3 is 14 residues. CDR1 ENHRY and CDR2 SYGVKD come from the germline V gene. Unmatched junction bases numbered 2, after V lost 5 bases and J lost 1 base. CDR3 DNA sequence: TGTGCCATCAGTCGGGACAGGGAGAACACTGAAGCTTTCTTT. Amino acid sequence: CAISRDRENTEAFF.

The chain has TRBV7-2 and TRBJ2-1; 9 bases map to TRBD2. The CDR3 consists of 14 residues. Germline V lookup: CDR1 SGHTA, CDR2 FQGNSA. Losses at the gene ends were 3 bases for V and 6 bases for J; bases not matched to a gene: 3. The CDR3 sequence is CASSLGLAVNEQFF. The CDR3 bases are TGTGCCAGCAGCTTGGGACTAGCTGTCAATGAGCAGTTCTTC.

The CDR3: CASSQGGRMLNEKLFF. CDR3 in DNA: TGCGCCAGCAGCCAAGGAGGGCGCATGCTTAATGAAAAACTGTTTTTT. The chain combines TRBV4-3 with TRBJ1-4; the D is unclear. V gave up 1 base and J gave up 4 bases, with 13 bases separating them. This CDR3 is built from 16 residues. In germline, CDR1 is LGHNA, CDR2 YSLEER.

The chain couples TRBV5-4 to TRBJ1-1; 7 positions agree with TRBD1. The junction had 11 bases not matched to a gene; V was cut back by 0 bases and J by 0 bases. CDR3 length: 18 amino acids. CDR1 and CDR2 (germline): SGHNT, YYREEE (reference sequence). This CDR3 is CASSLARDSATMNTEAFF. DNA for the CDR3: TGTGCCAGCAGCTTGGCCAGGGACAGCGCGACCATGAACACTGAAGCTTTCTTT. The full variable domain, with the rest looked up from reference TRBV5-4 and TRBJ1-1, is ETGVTQSPTHLIKTRGQQVTLRCSSQSGHNTVSWYQQALGQGPQFIFQYYREEENGRGNFPPRFSGLQFPNYSSELNVNALELDDSALYLCASSLARDSATMNTEAFFGQGTRLTVV.

The genes are TRBV18 and TRBJ2-5, with no clear D. V lost 0 bases and J 1 base, leaving 3 bases between the germline ends. Germline CDR1 and CDR2: KGHSH and LQKENI. The CDR3 is 13 amino acids. The CDR3 nucleotides read TGTGCCAGCTCACCACCCTTCCAAGAGACCCAGTACTTC. Protein product: CASSPPFQETQYF.

The chain carries TRBV7-9 and TRBJ2-1; a weak D match, TRBD2 (6 bases). This CDR3 contains 18 residues. Germline V gene lookup returns CDR1 SEHNR and CDR2 FQNEAQ (reference sequence). Between the trimmed V and J ends, which lost 3 bases and 0 bases, there was a span of 18 bases. The CDR3 DNA follows: TGTGCCAGCAGCTTTAGGTCGGCGGGGTCCAGCTCCTACAATGAGCAGTTCTTC. It codes for CASSFRSAGSSSYNEQFF.